Listed below are T cell receptor beta chains from one sample, sequenced in a study of Tregs in tolerant kidney transplant recipients. The assay was immunoSEQ multiplex PCR, and TCRdb's table has in-frame clones only and misses some. The sample carries roughly 80,000 clones, 95% to 98% recorded once. This specimen consisted of CD4+ T cells from blood, obtained before the transplant. These receptors were taken from a human donor who received a combined kidney and bone marrow transplant. The CDR3 runs from the conserved cysteine through the conserved F or W. The D gene is left open where the match is weak. Clone size is shown for a subset of rows, as once, few, many or a class of expanded clone.

d_gene: TRBD1
abundance: NA
j_gene: TRBJ1-3
v_gene: TRBV5-1
CDR3aa: CASSRDRGGNTIYF
CDR3nt: TGCGCCAGCAGCCGGGACAGGGGTGGAAACACCATATATTTT

d_gene: NA
abundance: NA
j_gene: TRBJ1-1
v_gene: TRBV5-1
CDR3aa: CASSLQGWDTEAFF
CDR3nt: TGCGCCAGCAGCCTCCAGGGCTGGGACACTGAAGCTTTCTTT

d_gene: NA
abundance: NA
j_gene: TRBJ1-5
v_gene: TRBV19
CDR3aa: CASSFDRTSNQPQHF
CDR3nt: TGTGCCAGTAGTTTCGACAGGACTAGCAATCAGCCCCAGCATTTT

d_gene: NA
abundance: once
j_gene: TRBJ1-2
v_gene: TRBV10-3
CDR3aa: CAISESLRGGYTF
CDR3nt: TGTGCCATCAGTGAGTCGTTGAGGGGGGGCTACACCTTC

d_gene: NA
abundance: NA
j_gene: TRBJ2-2
v_gene: TRBV5-1
CDR3aa: CASSLTGTQNTGELFF
CDR3nt: TGCGCCAGCAGCTTGACCGGGACACAGAACACCGGGGAGCTGTTTTTT

d_gene: NA
abundance: NA
j_gene: TRBJ2-5
v_gene: TRBV25-1
CDR3aa: CASSEFEGLETQYF
CDR3nt: TGTGCCAGCAGTGAATTCGAGGGTTTGGAGACCCAGTACTTC

d_gene: NA
abundance: NA
j_gene: TRBJ2-5
v_gene: TRBV6-1
CDR3aa: CASSTDPSGEETQYF
CDR3nt: TGTGCCAGCAGTACGGACCCCTCGGGGGAAGAGACCCAGTACTTC

d_gene: NA
abundance: NA
j_gene: TRBJ2-2
v_gene: TRBV21-1
CDR3aa: CASSPAGIRNTGELFF
CDR3nt: TGTGCCAGCAGCCCCGCGGGTATAAGAAACACCGGGGAGCTGTTTTTT

d_gene: TRBD1
abundance: NA
j_gene: TRBJ2-5
v_gene: TRBV28
CDR3aa: CASSTTRDRGRETQYF
CDR3nt: TGTGCCAGCAGTACAACCAGGGACAGGGGGCGGGAGACCCAGTACTTC

d_gene: TRBD2
abundance: NA
j_gene: TRBJ2-1
v_gene: TRBV18
CDR3aa: CASSPTLGTSGSHWVYNEQFF
CDR3nt: TGTGCCAGCTCACCAACACTTGGGACTAGCGGGAGTCATTGGGTTTACAATGAGCAGTTCTTC

d_gene: NA
abundance: NA
j_gene: TRBJ1-2
v_gene: TRBV30
CDR3aa: CAWSATRALNYGYTF
CDR3nt: TGTGCCTGGAGTGCGACCAGGGCTCTTAACTATGGCTACACCTTC

d_gene: NA
abundance: NA
j_gene: TRBJ1-1
v_gene: TRBV5-1
CDR3aa: CASSLGWEMNTEAFF
CDR3nt: TGCGCCAGCAGCTTGGGATGGGAGATGAACACTGAAGCTTTCTTT

d_gene: NA
abundance: NA
j_gene: TRBJ1-6
v_gene: TRBV21-1
CDR3aa: CAIKNGEGFRSPLHF
CDR3nt: TGTGCCATCAAAAATGGGGAGGGTTTCAGGTCACCCCTCCACTTT

d_gene: TRBD1
abundance: NA
j_gene: TRBJ1-5
v_gene: TRBV4-2
CDR3aa: CASSQDRVGNQPQHF
CDR3nt: TGTGCCAGCAGCCAGGACAGGGTGGGGAATCAGCCCCAGCATTTT

d_gene: NA
abundance: NA
j_gene: TRBJ2-4
v_gene: TRBV28
CDR3aa: CASSESQGAKNIQYF
CDR3nt: TGTGCCAGCAGTGAAAGTCAGGGGGCCAAAAACATTCAGTACTTC

d_gene: NA
abundance: NA
j_gene: TRBJ1-2
v_gene: TRBV5-1
CDR3aa: CASSFPGGAYGYTF
CDR3nt: TGCGCCAGCAGCTTCCCGGGTGGGGCTTATGGCTACACCTTC